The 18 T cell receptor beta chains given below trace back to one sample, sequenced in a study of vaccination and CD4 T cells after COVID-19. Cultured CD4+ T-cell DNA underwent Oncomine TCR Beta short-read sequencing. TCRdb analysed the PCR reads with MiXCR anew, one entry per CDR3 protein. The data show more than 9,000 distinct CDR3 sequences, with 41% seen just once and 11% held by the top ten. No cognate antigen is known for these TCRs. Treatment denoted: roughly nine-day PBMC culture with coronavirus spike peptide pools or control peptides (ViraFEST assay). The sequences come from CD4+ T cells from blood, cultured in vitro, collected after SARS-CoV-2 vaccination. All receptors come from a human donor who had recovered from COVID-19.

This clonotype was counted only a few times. CDR3 nucleotide sequence: TGCGCCAGCAGTCAAAGCCCCGGGGAGGGTTCGGATGGCTACACCTTC. Protein sequence: CASSQSPGEGSDGYTF. The V gene is TRBV23-1, the J gene TRBJ1-2; D call uncertain. TRBV23-1 is treated as an ORF (open reading frame) with a function not yet certain. V was shortened by 2 bases and J by 6 bases, with 19 bases between the two germline ends. The CDR3 sequence is 16 residues long.

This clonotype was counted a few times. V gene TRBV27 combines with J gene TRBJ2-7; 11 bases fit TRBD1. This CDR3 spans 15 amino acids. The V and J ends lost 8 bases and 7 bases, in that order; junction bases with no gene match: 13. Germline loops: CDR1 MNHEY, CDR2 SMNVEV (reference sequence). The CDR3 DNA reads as TGTGCCAGCGGGGAGTGGACAGGGGGCGCGAGGGAGCAGTACTTC. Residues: CASGEWTGGAREQYF.

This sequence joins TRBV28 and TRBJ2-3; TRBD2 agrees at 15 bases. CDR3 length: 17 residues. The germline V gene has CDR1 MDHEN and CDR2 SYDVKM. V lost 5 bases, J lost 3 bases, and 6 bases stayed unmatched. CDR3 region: CASSPWTSGRATDTQYF. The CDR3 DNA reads TGTGCCAGCAGTCCCTGGACTAGCGGGAGGGCTACAGATACGCAGTATTTT.

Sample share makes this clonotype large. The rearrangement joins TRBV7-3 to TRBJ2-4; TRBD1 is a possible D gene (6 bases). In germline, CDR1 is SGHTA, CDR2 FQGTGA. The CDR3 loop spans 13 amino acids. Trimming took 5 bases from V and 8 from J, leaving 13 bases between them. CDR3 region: CASSPASGDIQYF. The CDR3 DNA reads TGTGCCAGCAGCCCGGCCTCAGGGGACATTCAGTACTTC.

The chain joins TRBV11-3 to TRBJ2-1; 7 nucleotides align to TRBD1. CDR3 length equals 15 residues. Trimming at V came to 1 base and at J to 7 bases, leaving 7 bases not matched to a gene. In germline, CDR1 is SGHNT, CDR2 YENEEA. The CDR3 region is CASSLGDSTLNEQFF. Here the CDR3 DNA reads TGTGCCAGCAGCTTAGGGGACAGTACTCTAAATGAGCAGTTCTTC.

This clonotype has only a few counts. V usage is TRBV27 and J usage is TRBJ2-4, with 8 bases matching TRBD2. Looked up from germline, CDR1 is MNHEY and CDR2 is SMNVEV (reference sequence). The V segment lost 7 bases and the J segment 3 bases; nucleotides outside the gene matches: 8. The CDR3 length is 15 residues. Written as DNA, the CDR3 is TGTGCCAGCAACGCGGGAGGTATAGGCAAAAACATTCAGTACTTC. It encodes CASNAGGIGKNIQYF.

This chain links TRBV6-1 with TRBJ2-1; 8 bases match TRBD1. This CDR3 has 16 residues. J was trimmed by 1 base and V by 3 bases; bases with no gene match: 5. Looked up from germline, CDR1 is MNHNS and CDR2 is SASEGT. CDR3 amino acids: CASSDSGTGSYNEQFF. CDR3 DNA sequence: TGTGCCAGCAGTGACTCTGGGACAGGTTCCTACAATGAGCAGTTCTTC.

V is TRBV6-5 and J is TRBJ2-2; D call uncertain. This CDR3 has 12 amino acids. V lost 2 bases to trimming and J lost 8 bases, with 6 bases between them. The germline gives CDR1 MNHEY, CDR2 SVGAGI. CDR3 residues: CASSYLQGELFF. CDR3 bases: TGTGCCAGCAGTTACCTCCAAGGGGAGCTGTTTTTT.

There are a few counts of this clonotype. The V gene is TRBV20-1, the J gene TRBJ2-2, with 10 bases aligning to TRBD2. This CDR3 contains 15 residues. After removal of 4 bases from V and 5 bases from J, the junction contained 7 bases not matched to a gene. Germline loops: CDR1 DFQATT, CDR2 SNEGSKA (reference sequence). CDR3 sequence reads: CSANWGSGRTGELFF. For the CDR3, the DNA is TGCAGTGCTAATTGGGGTAGCGGGAGGACCGGGGAGCTGTTTTTT.

CDR3 DNA sequence: TGTGCCACCAGCAGAGGGTTTTCTGGGGGCCGCAGCAATCAGCCCCAGCATTTT. It translates to CATSRGFSGGRSNQPQHF. V gene TRBV15 combines with J gene TRBJ1-5; TRBD1 might be the D (6 bases). This CDR3 has 18 amino acids. V lost 1 base and J 1 base, leaving 17 bases between the germline ends. CDR1 and CDR2 (germline): LNHNV, YYDKDF (reference sequence).

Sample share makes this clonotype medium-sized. The CDR3 DNA follows: TGTGCCAGCAGTTATCACAACGGTGGCTACACCTTC. Translated: CASSYHNGGYTF. The rearrangement uses TRBV6-5 and TRBJ1-2, with no clear D. V was pared by 3 bases and J by 7 bases, with 9 bases between. The CDR3 spans 12 residues. Germline CDR1 reads MNHEY; CDR2 reads SVGAGI.

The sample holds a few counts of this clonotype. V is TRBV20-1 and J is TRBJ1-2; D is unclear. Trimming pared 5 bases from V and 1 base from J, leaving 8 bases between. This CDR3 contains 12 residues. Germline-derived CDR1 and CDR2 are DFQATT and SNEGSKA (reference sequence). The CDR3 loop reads CSAPSNNYGYTF. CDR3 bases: TGCAGTGCTCCCAGCAATAACTATGGCTACACCTTC.

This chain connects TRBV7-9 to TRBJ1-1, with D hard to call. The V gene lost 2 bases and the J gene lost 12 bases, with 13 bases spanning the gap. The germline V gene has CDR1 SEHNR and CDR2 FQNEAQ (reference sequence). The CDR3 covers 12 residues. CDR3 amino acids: CASSLWAGWSFF. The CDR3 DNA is TGTGCCAGCAGCTTATGGGCGGGGTGGTCTTTCTTT.

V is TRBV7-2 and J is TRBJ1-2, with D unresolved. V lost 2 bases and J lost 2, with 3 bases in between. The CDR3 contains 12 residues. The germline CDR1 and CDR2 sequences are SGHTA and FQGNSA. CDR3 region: CASSLSNYGYTF. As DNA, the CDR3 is TGTGCCAGCAGCTTATCAAACTATGGCTACACCTTC.

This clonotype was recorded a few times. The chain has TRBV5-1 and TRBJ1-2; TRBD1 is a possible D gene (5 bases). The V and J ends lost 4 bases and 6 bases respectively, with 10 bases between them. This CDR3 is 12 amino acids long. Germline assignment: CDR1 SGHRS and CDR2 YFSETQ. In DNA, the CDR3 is TGCGCCAGCAGCGCCCTGGGGGATGGCTACACCTTC. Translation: CASSALGDGYTF.

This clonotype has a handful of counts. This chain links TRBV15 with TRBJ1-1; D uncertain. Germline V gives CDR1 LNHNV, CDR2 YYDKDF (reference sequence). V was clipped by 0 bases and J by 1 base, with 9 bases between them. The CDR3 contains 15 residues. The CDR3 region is CATSREGKGNTEAFF. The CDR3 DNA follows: TGTGCCACCAGCAGAGAGGGTAAGGGGAACACTGAAGCTTTCTTT.

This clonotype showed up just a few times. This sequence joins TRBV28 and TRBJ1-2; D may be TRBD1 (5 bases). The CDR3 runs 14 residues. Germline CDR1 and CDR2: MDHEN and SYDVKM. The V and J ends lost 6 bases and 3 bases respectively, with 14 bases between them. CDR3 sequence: CASSLIQGDYGYTF. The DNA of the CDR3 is TGTGCCAGCAGCCTAATCCAGGGTGACTATGGCTACACCTTC.

The CDR3: CSASALADEQFF. The DNA for the CDR3 is TGCAGTGCTAGTGCACTAGCAGACGAGCAGTTCTTC. The gene calls are TRBV20-1 and TRBJ2-1; weak D call: TRBD2 (6 bases). The ends were cut back, 3 bases at V and 10 bases at J, with 13 bases in the middle. Per the germline V gene, CDR1 is DFQATT and CDR2 is SNEGSKA (reference sequence). The CDR3 runs to 12 residues.